The subject of this entry is one TCR beta chain. Its specific antigen is unknown. One base away there is no much larger clone; base qualities are not given. Counted from cysteine to phenylalanine, this CDR3 has 13 amino acids. Only the CDR3 portion is preserved as DNA: 39 bases, with reading frame beginning at the first base. The germline V gene supplies CDR1 SGDLS and CDR2 YYNGEE. V and J lose 3 bases and 6 bases, and a span of 12 bases separates them. This sample was taken from a study of cytomegalovirus exposure and HLA in healthy donors (dated by TCRdb to 2016 to 2017). The study in broad terms: According to an earlier analysis of around 600 of the donors, about 179 million T cells yielded approximately 120 million unique TCR beta sequences and 250 to 350 Gb of sequence data. To predict cytomegalovirus infection status, the study combined high-throughput TCR immunosequencing, statistical association of individual TCRs with disease status, and machine learning. Using immunosequencing, the study profiled T cell repertoires from 666 subjects and related those repertoires to cytomegalovirus serostatus. Donor age, sex, ethnicity and CMV serostatus were compiled alongside the repertoire data. Typing coverage differed by locus: A, B, C, DRB1 and DQB1 were typed in about 620-630 donors, DQA1 in 522, DPA1 in some 570, and DPB1 in 400 to 490. A later analysis re-examined previously published TCR beta repertoires from about 700 donors and added high-resolution HLA genotyping to investigate patterns of TCR occurrence. Both class I and class II loci were covered by HLA typing, at four-digit resolution. Rather than using new phenotypic data, the later analysis identified candidate immune exposures from TCR beta sequences and from how often those sequences occurred across donors. Among about 370 genotyped donors of the cohort, an average of about 220,000 unique TCR beta nucleotide sequences was sequenced per donor, of which 15% to 20% were non-productive. The study aimed to test whether signatures of past pathogen exposure could be identified by cataloging public T cell receptors. A separate validation cohort of 100 to 150 different subjects was used in addition to the roughly 720-subject first cohort. Every repertoire in the discovery cohort had been generated on one and the same sequencing platform. Because of strong linkage in the cohort, roughly five DR-DQ haplotypes were treated as single units for association and clustering. Genome-wide SNP genotypes for about 65% of the 666 donors were used in a later genetic analysis, which treated that subset as a discovery cohort. Of the roughly 390 genotyped donors, over 65% fell in the genetic ancestry cluster associated with self-reported Caucasian donors. An earlier analysis of 587 of the donors used high-throughput TCR beta sequencing to judge whether each TCR beta V gene segment behaved as functional or pseudogenic. An early release that covered around 590 HLA-typed donors contained 300 to 350 gigabases of sequencing data and roughly 84 million unique TCR sequences.

The cohort consisted of 600 or so healthy bone marrow donors. All cohort members were sampled while nominally healthy, although unrecorded immune exposures were likely present. The donor was CMV seropositive and was included in the group of 270 or so seropositive cohort members. Every donor gave a peripheral blood sample, and the peripheral blood mononuclear cells from that sample were used for TCR beta sequencing. The Qiagen DNeasy Blood Extraction Kit was used to extract genomic DNA from the blood cell samples. The investigation overall reported the following: Because counts were too low, 15 to 20 rarely observed V segments, including chromosome 9 orphons, were left out of the earlier analysis of 500 to 650 of the donors. Because the 87-base-pair reads could not distinguish some IMGT-functional V segments, including TRBV6-2 and TRBV6-3, those segments were excluded. In both the original and validation cohorts, the classifier was reported to diagnose cytomegalovirus status with high specificity and sensitivity. In a later genetic analysis, fewer N-insertions in productive TCRs were reported among donors in an Asian-associated ancestry cluster than the roughly 700-donor mean. An earlier analysis of 587 of the donors showed that most TCR beta V segments appeared in productive rearrangements either about 87% or about 30% of the time, which broadly matched IMGT annotations. Most TCR sequences were observed very rarely across donors, whereas some public TCRs were present in many individuals. Because some donors lacked HLA typing at each locus, the association tests relied only on the typed subset. A further reported finding was that TCR beta sequences accurately predicted the HLA-A and HLA-B alleles for most subjects in the first cohort. In a later analysis, some 17,000 TCR beta sequences were associated with specific HLA alleles at a false discovery rate of 0.05. In the study, about 150 TCR beta chains were listed as associated with cytomegalovirus. Three of the identified cytomegalovirus-associated TCR beta chains were confirmed in vitro to be specific for cytomegalovirus antigens. A cluster of highly shared sequence variants was judged likely to represent a technical artifact of the sequencing pipeline. A later genetic analysis associated a missense DCLRE1C variant with V-gene and J-gene trimming of TCR beta chains, and an independent cohort replicated the association. When HLA alleles, especially DR and DQ, strongly co-occurred, TCR associations were difficult to assign to individual alleles. Compared with equally common non-associated chains, HLA-associated TCR beta chains in a later analysis were more clonally expanded and had lower generation probabilities. Linkage disequilibrium might explain the correlated functional status among segregating V segments, but an unknown experimental factor could not be excluded. According to a later analysis, parvovirus B19, influenza, CMV and Epstein-Barr virus appeared linked to several top co-occurrence clusters. The authors suggested that the approach could potentially be extended to other disease states and immunological phenotypes. Sequencing depth was assumed to be roughly uniform across donors in the presence/absence analyses, though that assumption may not hold. In a later analysis, most CMV-associated TCR beta chains were found to appear HLA-restricted, with HLA associations seemingly driven largely by CMV exposure. In this cohort, only TCR beta chains were sequenced, and detectable features were limited by the absence of alpha or paired-chain data. According to a later analysis, TCR association rates differed among HLA loci, with DRB1 alleles showing the most associated TCRs and HLA-C alleles showing the fewest. CMV serostatus was the only immune exposure information available for the cohort.

Libraries came from the immunoSEQ multiplex PCR assay. A mixture of 60 forward primers for TCR Vbeta segments and 13 reverse primers for TCR Jbeta segments was used in the multiplex PCR. A multiplex PCR assay on genomic DNA amplified the CDR3 region of rearranged TCR beta genes. The amplified TCR beta libraries were sequenced on the Illumina HiSeq System as 87-base-pair reads. In the original analysis: A later analysis tallied roughly 78 million unique TCR beta chains across the roughly 610 repertoires, and some 10 million of those chains were shared by two or more donors. A nearest-neighbor algorithm error-corrected the raw reads and collapsed the reads into unique sequences, merging closely related sequences to remove PCR and sequencing errors. CDR3 sequences were aligned to IMGT reference sequences to assign V, D and J gene segments. For a sequence to be retained, a match of at least six nucleotides to both a V gene segment and a J gene segment was required. Rearrangements were called productive when the CDR3 lacked stop codons and stayed in frame with V and J; all others were non-productive. CDR3 was defined according to IMGT convention as the region running from the second conserved V-encoded cysteine to the conserved J-encoded phenylalanine. The earlier analysis of a few hundred of the donors excluded sequences that lacked an unambiguous match to a single V gene segment. An earlier analysis of 587 of the donors called V segments functional above 56.7% productive rearrangements and segregating when the between-donor standard deviation exceeded 5%. A statistical classification framework was built for diagnosing cytomegalovirus status from the catalog of TCR beta chain sequences. In a later analysis, V and J genes were assigned by comparing TCR nucleotide sequences against IMGT/GENE-DB human TR gene sequences. In a later analysis, CDR3 sequences and most-parsimonious VDJ recombination scenarios were assigned using the TCRdist pipeline. In a later analysis, each TCR beta chain was defined by its CDR3 amino acid sequence together with its V-gene family, and reads lacking a unique V-gene family were excluded. To address suspected cross-contamination and a sequencing artifact, a later analysis removed approximately 590 highly shared, low-generation-probability nucleotide sequences. In a later analysis, a clonal expansion index for each public chain was calculated from normalized within-repertoire ranks of inferred template counts. In a later analysis, generation probabilities were computed with a VDJ recombination model fitted to out-of-frame rearrangements, and the resulting probabilities were checked against IGoR. In a later analysis, TCR-TCR, TCR-HLA and TCR-CMV co-occurrence was scored with hypergeometric tests, and a repertoire-size bias correction was applied to TCR pairs. To estimate false discovery rates, a later analysis permuted the HLA or CMV assignments 20 times. In a later analysis, co-occurring TCRs were grouped using DBSCAN, with TCRdist sequence similarity added in when clustering inside HLA-allele-positive subsets. Repertoires with fewer than 30,000 or more than 120,000 public chains, plus five repertoires with anomalous nucleotide sharing, were excluded from co-occurrence clustering. Here the immuneACCESS table is served through TCRdb, limited to in-frame sequences with V and J called. Missing clones are a known gap in these copies; in checked studies unresolved V genes cover under half, and the rest lacks a known reason. V and J calls and clone size follow that table, whereas D and trimming were derived from the DNA. Present in this sample are roughly 180,000 clones, roughly 88% of which were seen just once. Clones ranked in the top ten supply approximately 1.2% of the sample.

This TCR derives from a girl aged 2-10 years in good health and CMV-seropositive. The rearranged chain carries TRBV9 and TRBJ1-1; the best D guess is TRBD1, with 6 bases matching. Sequenced input: PBMCs. The DNA sequence is as follows: TGTGCCAGCAGCGCTACAGGGTCTTCTGAAGCTTTCTTT. It encodes CASSATGSSEAFF.